The 15 T cell receptor beta chains below all came from one sample that was sequenced in a study of blood T cell repertoires in COVID-19. The data were produced by immunoSEQ multiplex PCR, yet TCRdb's version contains in-frame clones alone and is incomplete. Among fewer than 350,000 clones, about nine tenths were seen once, and the ten largest hold approximately 1%. Source material: PBMCs or T cells enriched from blood (not recorded which). These receptors came from a woman in her 30s who had been exposed to COVID-19.

The chain uses TRBV5-1 and TRBJ2-7, with TRBD2 matching 7 bases. J lost 3 bases, V lost 4 bases, and 13 bases had no gene match. The CDR3 is made up of 16 amino acids. Germline CDR1 and CDR2: SGHRS and YFSETQ. The CDR3 protein is CASSPWGGVTRYEQYF. The CDR3 coding sequence is TGCGCCAGCAGCCCCTGGGGGGGAGTTACTCGCTACGAGCAGTACTTC.

The chain's CDR3 is CATSSTSVTLSYEQYF. Written as DNA, the CDR3 is TGTGCCACCAGCAGTACCAGCGTAACTCTCTCCTACGAGCAGTACTTC. The rearrangement joins TRBV15 to TRBJ2-7; the D is unclear. V lost 3 bases to trimming and J lost 0 bases, with 15 bases between them. There are 16 residues in the CDR3. Germline V lookup: CDR1 LNHNV, CDR2 YYDKDF (reference sequence).

This chain links TRBV28 with TRBJ1-5, with TRBD1 as a possible D gene (5 bases). The V end was cut by 3 bases, the J end by 7 bases, with 13 bases between. Germline V CDR1 and CDR2: MDHEN, SYDVKM. This CDR3 contains 14 residues. CDR3: CASSFGAARQPQHF. For the CDR3, the DNA is TGTGCCAGCAGTTTTGGGGCGGCCCGGCAGCCCCAGCATTTT.

The genes are TRBV3-1 (or the pseudogene TRBV3-2) and TRBJ1-5; 9 bases align to TRBD1. Germline CDR1 and CDR2: LGHDT and YNNKEL (reference sequence). Germline trimming cut 4 bases from V and 10 bases from J; bases unmatched to any gene: 11. This CDR3 is built from 15 residues. The CDR3 loop is CASSPTGGPEGPQHF. CDR3 in DNA: TGTGCCAGCAGCCCTACAGGGGGCCCCGAGGGCCCCCAGCATTTT.

The chain links TRBV5-1 to TRBJ2-5; 8 nucleotides align to TRBD1. V was pared by 4 bases and J by 5 bases, with 7 bases of the junction left unmatched. The CDR3 has 14 residues. Germline V CDR1 and CDR2: SGHRS, YFSETQ. CDR3 region: CASSTGQEPETQYF. The CDR3 DNA is TGCGCCAGCAGCACGGGACAGGAACCCGAGACCCAGTACTTC.

The V gene is TRBV9, the J gene TRBJ2-7, with TRBD2 matching 11 bases. CDR3 length equals 18 residues. Germline V lookup: CDR1 SGDLS, CDR2 YYNGEE. V was pared by 4 bases and J by 3 bases, with 15 bases of the junction left unmatched. CDR3 region: CASSSGGLAGGEIYEQYF. The DNA for the CDR3 is TGTGCCAGCAGCTCCGGCGGGCTAGCGGGAGGTGAGATCTACGAGCAGTACTTC.

The rearrangement links TRBV30 to TRBJ2-7, with 14 nucleotides matching TRBD2. CDR1 is GTSNPN and CDR2 is SVGIG in the germline V gene (reference sequence). Trimming at V came to 3 bases and at J to 4 bases, leaving 2 bases not matched to a gene. The CDR3 consists of 14 residues. The CDR3 region has the DNA TGTGCCTGGAGGGGGACTAGCGGGAGTTACGAGCAGTACTTC. Translated, it gives CAWRGTSGSYEQYF.

This clone occurred once. The rearrangement joins TRBV18 to TRBJ1-1; D is ambiguous. The CDR3 has 11 residues. The V and J ends lost 5 bases and 6 bases respectively, with 7 bases between them. Looked up from germline, CDR1 is KGHSH and CDR2 is LQKENI. This CDR3 reads CASSEEAEAFF. The CDR3 coding sequence is TGTGCCAGCTCAGAGGAGGCTGAAGCTTTCTTT.

The rearrangement uses TRBV24-1 and TRBJ2-1; 8 positions match TRBD1. CDR3 length: 15 residues. Germline V gene lookup returns CDR1 KGHDR and CDR2 SFDVKD. V lost 3 bases and J lost 6; bases outside the gene matches: 6. The CDR3 DNA sequence: TGTGCCACCAGTGATCTCCGGACAGGGATCAATGAGCAGTTCTTC. This gives the protein CATSDLRTGINEQFF.

This chain joins TRBV10-1 and TRBJ2-3; D not certain. Trimming took off 0 bases at V and 0 bases at J, with 10 bases between the two ends. The CDR3 is 16 residues long. The germline CDR1 and CDR2 sequences are WNHNN and SYGVQD (reference sequence). The CDR3: CASSESALQSTDTQYF. The CDR3 nucleotides read TGCGCCAGCAGTGAGTCGGCTCTCCAAAGCACAGATACGCAGTATTTT.

This clone was detected only once. The chain employs TRBV28 and TRBJ1-6; 7 nucleotides agree with TRBD1. The junction had 9 bases not matched to a gene; V was cut back by 6 bases and J by 7 bases. The germline CDR1 and CDR2 sequences are MDHEN and SYDVKM. The CDR3 runs to 15 residues. The CDR3 here is CASSPGGDRNSPLHF. The CDR3 bases are TGTGCCAGCAGCCCGGGGGGGGACAGAAATTCACCCCTCCACTTT.

This clone appeared once. The J gene is TRBJ2-7, the V gene TRBV9, with TRBD2 matching 7 bases. Germline lookup yields CDR1 SGDLS and CDR2 YYNGEE. Trimming cost V 0 bases and J 5 bases; bases outside gene matches: 2. The CDR3 has 13 amino acids. The CDR3 is CASSVGLADEQYF. Written as DNA, the CDR3 is TGTGCCAGCAGCGTAGGGCTAGCGGACGAGCAGTACTTC.

The chain carries TRBV10-3 and TRBJ2-7, with a tentative D call TRBD2 (6 bases). Trimming shortened V by 3 bases and J by 4 bases, and 13 bases separated the two germline ends. The CDR3 runs 14 residues. Germline V gene data show CDR1 as ENHRY and CDR2 as SYGVKD. CDR3 coding DNA: TGTGCCATCAGTGAAGGGGACTCTTGGTACGAGCAGTACTTC. Protein sequence: CAISEGDSWYEQYF.

The rearrangement links TRBV18 to TRBJ2-7; TRBD1 aligns across 9 bases. Trimming cost V 3 bases and J 3 bases; bases outside gene matches: 3. Germline V gene lookup returns CDR1 KGHSH and CDR2 LQKENI. This CDR3 has 14 residues. The CDR3 DNA reads as TGTGCCAGCTCACCGGACAGGGGAAACTACGAGCAGTACTTC. Its translation: CASSPDRGNYEQYF.

V and J are TRBV30 and TRBJ2-3; TRBD1 matches at 8 bases. Germline V gene sequence: CDR1 GTSNPN, CDR2 SVGIG (reference sequence). This CDR3 has 13 residues. V was pared by 3 bases and J by 1 base, with 0 bases of the junction left unmatched. CDR3 region: CAWRTGGTDTQYF. In nucleotides, the CDR3 is TGTGCCTGGAGGACAGGGGGCACAGATACGCAGTATTTT.